This passage covers 22 T cell receptor beta chains from one sample sequenced in a study of low-dose radiotherapy and immunotherapy resistance in tumors. Primers used for first-strand cDNA, a TRAV- and TRBV-specific set, covered both alpha and beta chains. The TCRs were subjected to amplification over around 19 PCR cycles employing a constant-region primer in conjunction with a V-primer adapter. TCRdb passed the reads through MiXCR, listing each CDR3 protein once. The sample lists 9,500 to 15,000 distinct CDR3 sequences, roughly four fifths occurring once. The receptors were sampled from a human donor with advanced metastatic prostate, ovarian, gallbladder or colorectal cancer (not recorded which). This table probably holds off-target reads from a library built for another chain.

The V and J genes are TRBV7-2 and TRBJ1-2; TRBD1 aligns across 9 bases. The CDR3 runs 14 residues. Germline CDR1 SGHTA, CDR2 FQGNSA. The V gene end was trimmed by 5 bases and the J gene end by 5 bases; junction bases not matched to a gene: 6. The CDR3 DNA reads TGTGCCAGCAGCCAAAAGGGACAGGGATATGGCTACACCTTC. Its translation is CASSQKGQGYGYTF.

The rearrangement uses TRBV4-3 and TRBJ2-7, with 10 nucleotides matching TRBD1. V was clipped by 3 bases and J by 2 bases; unmatched bases: 4. CDR1 and CDR2 (germline): LGHNA, YSLEER. This CDR3 has 15 residues. This CDR3 reads CASSQGQGLTYEQYF. In nucleotides, the CDR3 is TGCGCCAGCAGCCAGGGACAGGGGCTAACCTACGAGCAGTACTTC.

The chain uses TRBV12-3 or TRBV12-4 and TRBJ2-5; 7 bases fit TRBD2. CDR3 length: 15 amino acids. The ends lost 5 bases at V and 2 bases at J; junction bases unmatched: 8. The CDR3 loop is CASSHYGGGQETQYF. Here the CDR3 DNA reads TGTGCCAGCAGTCATTATGGGGGGGGGCAAGAGACCCAGTACTTC.

The table lists this clonotype with a few counts. The chain has TRBV10-3 and TRBJ2-5; a possible D gene is TRBD1 (7 bases). This CDR3 comprises 14 residues. Trimming pared 5 bases from V and 5 bases from J, leaving 15 bases between. Germline CDR1 reads ENHRY; CDR2 reads SYGVKD. CDR3 amino acids: CAISQGGVQETQYF. The CDR3 DNA reads TGTGCCATCAGTCAGGGGGGTGTTCAGGAGACCCAGTACTTC.

J is TRBJ1-4 and V is TRBV5-4; no reliable D call. This CDR3 region has 15 residues. Between the trimmed V and J ends, which lost 4 bases and 0 bases, there was a span of 10 bases. Germline-derived CDR1 and CDR2 are SGHNT and YYREEE (reference sequence). The CDR3 DNA follows: TGTGCCAGCAGCGCTGACAACCCAACTAATGAAAAACTGTTTTTT. This codes for CASSADNPTNEKLFF.

The rearrangement uses TRBV5-5 and TRBJ1-2; 7 bases fit TRBD1. The V segment lost 4 bases and the J segment 2 bases; nucleotides outside the gene matches: 2. The CDR3 spans 13 residues. Germline values: CDR1 SGHKS, CDR2 YYEKEE (reference sequence). In DNA, the CDR3 is TGTGCCAGCAGCGACAGGGTAAACTATGGCTACACCTTC. Translated, it gives CASSDRVNYGYTF.

The V gene is TRBV28, the J gene TRBJ1-3; D is possibly TRBD1 (6 bases). The germline gives CDR1 MDHEN, CDR2 SYDVKM. V lost 6 bases and J lost 0, with 18 bases in between. This CDR3 is 17 amino acids long. The CDR3 DNA follows: TGTGCCAGCAGCGAAGCGCCTGGGGGGCCCTCTGGAAACACCATATATTTT. Residues: CASSEAPGGPSGNTIYF.

The chain carries TRBV23-1 and TRBJ2-3; D could derive from TRBD1 or TRBD2 (6 bases each). TRBV23-1 is an ORF; its function is uncertain. V dropped 1 base and J dropped 4 bases, with 21 bases sitting between them. This CDR3 is built from 18 residues. The CDR3, as DNA: TGCGCCAGCAGTCAATTGAAGAAACTTCAGGGGAGGTCAGATACGCAGTATTTT. This translates into CASSQLKKLQGRSDTQYF.

The CDR3 bases are TGTGCCAGCAGCCAAGTTAGGGGCCGCGAGGGAGAGCAGTACTTC. Translating it yields CASSQVRGREGEQYF. This sequence joins TRBV4-2 and TRBJ2-7; D may correspond to TRBD1 or TRBD2 (5 bases each). The CDR3 is 15 amino acids. The germline gives CDR1 LGHNA, CDR2 YNFKEQ. The V gene lost 1 base and the J gene lost 7 bases, with 17 bases spanning the gap.

The J gene is TRBJ2-7, the V gene TRBV12-3 or TRBV12-4; no clear D gene. With 4 bases removed from V and 4 bases from J, the gap between germline ends came to 5 bases. This CDR3 is 11 amino acids long. Written as DNA, the CDR3 is TGTGCCAGCAGTTCCGGTTACGAGCAGTACTTC. It codes for CASSSGYEQYF.

This clonotype was counted a single time. The V and J genes are TRBV12-3 or TRBV12-4 and TRBJ1-6, with 9 bases lining up with TRBD1. V lost 8 bases and J lost 7; bases outside the gene matches: 6. This CDR3 is 14 amino acids long. CDR3 coding DNA: TGTGCCAGCGCCACTGGACAGGGGAATTCACCCCTCCACTTT. Protein product: CASATGQGNSPLHF.

This chain links TRBV5-6 with TRBJ2-7, with 9 bases lining up with TRBD1. Germline loops: CDR1 SGHDT, CDR2 YYEEEE. The trim removed 4 bases at V and 1 base at J, leaving 15 bases unmatched. The CDR3 extends over 18 amino acids. CDR3 region: CASSRLNWGGQGSYEQYF. DNA for the CDR3: TGTGCCAGCAGCCGCCTAAATTGGGGCGGACAGGGGTCCTACGAGCAGTACTTC.

V gene TRBV25-1 combines with J gene TRBJ2-1, with D uncertain. CDR1 is MGHDK and CDR2 is SYGVNS in the germline V gene. The V end lost 2 bases, the J end lost 4 bases, and 6 bases lay between the germline ends. This CDR3 region has 13 residues. Here the CDR3 reads CASSETGYNEQFF. The CDR3 DNA follows: TGTGCCAGCAGTGAAACCGGATACAATGAGCAGTTCTTC.

The rearrangement uses TRBV7-8 and TRBJ2-1; 14 positions agree with TRBD2. V lost 5 bases, J lost 3 bases, and 12 bases stayed unmatched. Germline V gene sequence: CDR1 SGHVS, CDR2 FQNEAQ. This CDR3 contains 19 residues. The DNA for the CDR3 is TGTGCCAGCAGCATAGGGACTAGCGGGAGCGCAGTCCGCTACAATGAGCAGTTCTTC. Translated: CASSIGTSGSAVRYNEQFF.

The chain has TRBV5-1 and TRBJ2-7; 8 bases match TRBD1. This CDR3 is built from 13 residues. Germline-derived CDR1 and CDR2 are SGHRS and YFSETQ. Unmatched junction bases numbered 5, after V lost 4 bases and J lost 5 bases. The CDR3 region has the DNA TGCGCCAGCAGCCTCCGGGACAGGCACGAGCAGTACTTC. Amino acids: CASSLRDRHEQYF.

This chain uses TRBV29-1 with TRBJ1-2, with a possible D match to TRBD1 (6 bases). Trimming took 7 bases from V and 4 from J, leaving 16 bases between them. The CDR3 runs to 13 residues. CDR1 and CDR2 (germline): SQVTM, ANQGSEA. The CDR3 DNA sequence: TGCAGCGCCACATCGGGGGCCCCCTATGGCTACACCTTC. Its translation: CSATSGAPYGYTF.

This clonotype was counted between two and nine times. In nucleotides, the CDR3 is TGTGCCAGCAGCCACTCCCCCCGCCGGGAGACCCAGTACTTC. Its protein is CASSHSPRRETQYF. The chain employs TRBV14 and TRBJ2-5; D call uncertain. Germline V CDR1 and CDR2: SGHDN, FVKESK. The length of the CDR3 is 14 residues. Trimming left V 3 bases short and J 5 bases short, with 13 bases between.

V is TRBV4-1 and J is TRBJ2-5, with TRBD2 identical over 7 bases. This CDR3 comprises 19 residues. J lost 3 bases, V lost 0 bases, and 16 bases had no gene match. The germline CDR1 and CDR2 sequences are MGHRA and YSYEKL. CDR3 loop: CASSQDALTWPSGEETQYF. As DNA, the CDR3 is TGCGCCAGCAGCCAAGATGCCCTGACATGGCCTAGCGGAGAAGAGACCCAGTACTTC.

The genes are TRBV4-2 and TRBJ2-1; D perhaps matches TRBD2 (6 bases). CDR1 and CDR2 from the germline V gene are LGHNA and YNFKEQ. The CDR3 has 17 amino acids. Trimming cost V 0 bases and J 0 bases, with 12 bases left between them. The CDR3 reads CASSQEDWRGSYNEQFF. For the CDR3, the DNA is TGTGCCAGCAGCCAAGAGGACTGGCGGGGCTCCTACAATGAGCAGTTCTTC.

The chain is built from TRBV29-1 and TRBJ2-6; D is unclear. Germline assignment: CDR1 SQVTM and CDR2 ANQGSEA. Trimming shortened V by 3 bases and J by 3 bases, and 3 bases separated the two germline ends. This CDR3 has 12 residues. The CDR3 sequence is CSVEDGANVLTF. The CDR3 bases are TGCAGCGTTGAGGATGGGGCCAACGTCCTGACTTTC.

This rearrangement joins TRBV19 to TRBJ2-1; TRBD2 agrees at 12 bases. The CDR3 runs to 18 residues. Germline V gene lookup returns CDR1 LNHDA and CDR2 SQIVND (reference sequence). V trimming: 0 bases; J trimming: 9 bases; junction bases outside the gene matches: 12. CDR3 in amino acids: CASSIDMASGRAGGEQFF. The CDR3 DNA reads TGTGCCAGTAGTATAGATATGGCTAGCGGGAGGGCCGGGGGTGAGCAGTTCTTC.

The gene calls are TRBV2 and TRBJ2-1; possible D gene TRBD1, 5 bases. With 6 bases removed from V and 7 bases from J, the gap between germline ends came to 13 bases. Germline V gives CDR1 SNHLY, CDR2 FYNNEI. The CDR3 is made up of 13 amino acids. This CDR3 is CASSEQGGNEQFF. The CDR3 DNA reads as TGTGCCAGCAGCGAGCAGGGTGGGAATGAGCAGTTCTTC.